This T cell receptor (beta chain) was documented in a study of blood T cell repertoires in COVID-19. The CDR3 has 13 residues. J lost 5 bases, V lost 3 bases, and 0 bases had no gene match. Per the study methods: Reference gene primer amplification in the assay estimated nucleated cell counts. Sequenced by immunoSEQ multiplex PCR; TCRdb stores in-frame clones only, minus some. V, J and clone size derive from that table, while D and trimming were established from the DNA sequence. This sample has 75,000 to 95,000 clones, with 90% found just once. This chain joins TRBV12-3 or TRBV12-4 and TRBJ2-2; TRBD1 matches at 7 bases. The TCR sequence derives from a man aged 55 to 70 with acute or convalescent COVID-19. Sequencing used peripheral blood. This CDR3 reads CASSFRGTGELFF. CDR3 nucleotide sequence: TGTGCCAGCAGTTTCAGGGGGACCGGGGAGCTGTTTTTT.